This TCR beta chain was captured by sequencing in a study of blood T cell repertoires in COVID-19. In the study overall: The United States, Italy and Spain supplied acute and convalescent COVID-19 samples.

In the original processing: By means of reference gene primer amplification, nucleated cell counts were estimated. The protocol was immunoSEQ multiplex PCR, while the TCRdb copy is restricted to in-frame clones and leaves out a portion. V, J and clone size are taken as reported in that table, and D and trimming were inferred from the DNA itself. The sample yields roughly 91,000 clones, roughly 84% seen once. The CDR3 extends over 12 amino acids. V was trimmed by 5 bases and J by 11 bases, leaving 13 bases between them. Germline CDR1 LNHDA, CDR2 SQIVND (reference sequence). Sequenced input: peripheral blood. The source of this sequence is a man between 65 and 85 years old with active or convalescent COVID-19. The chain employs TRBV19 and TRBJ1-5; D is unclear. The CDR3 nucleotides are TGTGCCAGTAGTCAGGCAGCTGCAGCCCAGCATTTT. Translation gives CASSQAAAAQHF.